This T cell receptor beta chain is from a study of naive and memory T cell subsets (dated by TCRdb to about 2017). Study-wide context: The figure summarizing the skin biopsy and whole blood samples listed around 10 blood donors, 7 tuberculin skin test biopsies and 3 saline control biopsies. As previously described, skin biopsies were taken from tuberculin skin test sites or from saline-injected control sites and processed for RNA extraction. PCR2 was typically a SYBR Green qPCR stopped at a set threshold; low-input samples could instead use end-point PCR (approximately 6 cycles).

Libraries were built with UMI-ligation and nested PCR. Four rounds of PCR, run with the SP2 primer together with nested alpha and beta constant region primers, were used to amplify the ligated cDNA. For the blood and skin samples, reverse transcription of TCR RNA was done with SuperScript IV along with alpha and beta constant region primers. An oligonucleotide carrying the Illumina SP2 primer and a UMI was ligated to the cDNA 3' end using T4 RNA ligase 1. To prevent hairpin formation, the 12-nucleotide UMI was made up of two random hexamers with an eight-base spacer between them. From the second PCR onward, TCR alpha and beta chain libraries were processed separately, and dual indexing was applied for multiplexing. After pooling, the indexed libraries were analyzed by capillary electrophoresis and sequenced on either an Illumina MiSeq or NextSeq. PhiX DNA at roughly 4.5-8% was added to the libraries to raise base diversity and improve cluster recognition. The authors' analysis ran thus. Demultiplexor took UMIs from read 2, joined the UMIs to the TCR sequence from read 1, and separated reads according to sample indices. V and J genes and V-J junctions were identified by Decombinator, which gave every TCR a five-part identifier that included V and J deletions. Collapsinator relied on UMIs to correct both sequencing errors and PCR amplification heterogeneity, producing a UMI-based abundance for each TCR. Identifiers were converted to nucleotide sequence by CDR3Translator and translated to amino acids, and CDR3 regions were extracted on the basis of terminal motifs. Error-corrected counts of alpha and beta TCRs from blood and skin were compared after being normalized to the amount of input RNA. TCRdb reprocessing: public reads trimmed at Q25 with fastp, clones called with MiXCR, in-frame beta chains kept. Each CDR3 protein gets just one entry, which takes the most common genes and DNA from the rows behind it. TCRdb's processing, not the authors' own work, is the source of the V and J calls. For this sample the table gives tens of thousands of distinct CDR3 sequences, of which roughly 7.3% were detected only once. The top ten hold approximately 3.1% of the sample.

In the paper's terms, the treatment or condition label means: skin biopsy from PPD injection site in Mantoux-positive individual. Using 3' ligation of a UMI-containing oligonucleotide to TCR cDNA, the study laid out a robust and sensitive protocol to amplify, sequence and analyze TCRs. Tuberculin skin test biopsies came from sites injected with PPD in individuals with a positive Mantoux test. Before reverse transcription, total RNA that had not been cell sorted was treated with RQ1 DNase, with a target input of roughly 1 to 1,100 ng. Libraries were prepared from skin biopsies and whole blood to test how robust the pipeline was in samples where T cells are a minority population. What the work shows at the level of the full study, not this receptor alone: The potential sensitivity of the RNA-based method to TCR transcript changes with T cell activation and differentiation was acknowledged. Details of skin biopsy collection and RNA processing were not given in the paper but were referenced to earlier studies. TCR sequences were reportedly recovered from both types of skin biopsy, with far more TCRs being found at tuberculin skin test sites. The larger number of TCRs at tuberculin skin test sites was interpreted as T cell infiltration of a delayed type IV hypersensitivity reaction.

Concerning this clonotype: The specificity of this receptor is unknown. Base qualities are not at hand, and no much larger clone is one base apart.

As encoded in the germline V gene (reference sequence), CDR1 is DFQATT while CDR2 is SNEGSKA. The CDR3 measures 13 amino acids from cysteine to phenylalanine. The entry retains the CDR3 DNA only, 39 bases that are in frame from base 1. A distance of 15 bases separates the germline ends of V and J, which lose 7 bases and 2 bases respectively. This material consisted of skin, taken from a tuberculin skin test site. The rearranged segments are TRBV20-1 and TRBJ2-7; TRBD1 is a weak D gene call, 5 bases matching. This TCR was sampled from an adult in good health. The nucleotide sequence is TGCAGTGTTCCTAAGACAGTCCCCTACGAGCAGTACTTC. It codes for CSVPKTVPYEQYF.